Shown below are 18 T cell receptor beta chains from a single sample sequenced in a study of T cells in localized non-small cell lung cancer. Produced via immunoSEQ multiplex PCR; TCRdb's table is partial and in-frame only. The sample shows around 140,000 clones, 89% of them seen only once. Here the sequenced sample was peripheral blood, taken before any cancer treatment. The receptors were gathered from a female donor older than 55 with stage I lung adenocarcinoma.

V is TRBV6-6 and J is TRBJ2-1; 7 bases map to TRBD1. The CDR3 is 13 amino acids. J lost 13 bases, V lost 6 bases, and 12 bases had no gene match. CDR1 and CDR2 (germline): MNHNY, SVGAGI (reference sequence). Written as DNA, the CDR3 is TGTGCCAGCAGCCGGACGACCGGGACAGATCAGTTCTTC. It is translated as CASSRTTGTDQFF.

The CDR3, as DNA: TGTGCCAGTAGTATAGAGCCCCGCACAGATACGCAGTATTTT. Translation gives CASSIEPRTDTQYF. The chain carries TRBV19 and TRBJ2-3; D is unresolved. This CDR3 spans 14 amino acids. Trimming stripped 0 bases from V and 1 base from J, with 5 bases between. Germline CDR1 LNHDA, CDR2 SQIVND (reference sequence).

The rearrangement uses TRBV11-2 and TRBJ2-7; TRBD1 agrees at 8 bases. The CDR3 length is 15 residues. Per germline, CDR1 SGHAT and CDR2 FQNNGV. V trimming: 5 bases; J trimming: 4 bases; junction bases outside the gene matches: 10. As DNA, the CDR3 is TGTGCCAGCAGCCCTGACAGGGGCATGTCTTACGAGCAGTACTTC. This sequence encodes CASSPDRGMSYEQYF.

The chain uses TRBV5-1 and TRBJ2-1; tentatively, D is TRBD1 (5 bases). The germline V gene has CDR1 SGHRS and CDR2 YFSETQ. V was trimmed by 8 bases and J by 2 bases, leaving 11 bases between them. The CDR3 has 13 residues. The DNA for the CDR3 is TGCGCCAGTGCAAGGGGCACCTACAATGAGCAGTTCTTC. As protein: CASARGTYNEQFF.

This chain links TRBV2 with TRBJ2-2; weak D call: TRBD1 (5 bases). The germline CDR1 and CDR2 sequences are SNHLY and FYNNEI. Trimming pared 2 bases from V and 2 bases from J, leaving 9 bases between. The CDR3 sequence is 15 residues long. The CDR3 coding sequence is TGTGCCAGCAGTGAACAGGGCCTCAACACCGGGGAGCTGTTTTTT. Amino acid sequence: CASSEQGLNTGELFF. The full variable domain, its missing parts supplied by reference TRBV2 and TRBJ2-2, is EPEVTQTPSHQVTQMGQEVILRCVPISNHLYFYWYRQILGQKVEFLVSFYNNEISEKSEIFDDQFSVERPDGSNFTLKIRSTKLEDSAMYFCASSEQGLNTGELFFGEGSRLTVL.

The chain carries TRBV7-2 and TRBJ2-1; perhaps TRBD1 as D (5 bases). Germline CDR1 and CDR2: SGHTA and FQGNSA. The CDR3 is made up of 16 amino acids. The V and J ends lost 5 bases and 6 bases respectively, with 20 bases between them. Written as DNA, the CDR3 is TGTGCCAGCAGCCTTGCACAGGCCGAAATGGGCAATGAGCAGTTCTTC. The encoded protein is CASSLAQAEMGNEQFF. The full variable domain, completed using reference TRBV7-2 and TRBJ2-1, is GAGVSQSPSNKVTEKGKDVELRCDPISGHTALYWYRQSLGQGLEFLIYFQGNSAPDKSGLPSDRFSAERTGGSVSTLTIQRTQQEDSAVYLCASSLAQAEMGNEQFFGPGTRLTVL.

The chain joins TRBV9 to TRBJ2-3; D is unclear. Trimming took 4 bases from V and 0 from J, leaving 15 bases between them. The length of the CDR3 is 16 residues. Germline CDR1 and CDR2: SGDLS and YYNGEE. CDR3: CASSPHLDVSTDTQYF. CDR3 bases: TGTGCCAGCAGCCCACATTTAGACGTTAGCACAGATACGCAGTATTTT.

The rearrangement joins TRBV11-2 to TRBJ1-2; D not certain. Between the trimmed V and J ends, which lost 5 bases and 10 bases, there was a span of 14 bases. The CDR3 extends over 12 amino acids. Germline V gene sequence: CDR1 SGHAT, CDR2 FQNNGV. The CDR3 region is CASSLDKQLYTF. The CDR3 DNA is TGTGCCAGCAGCCTTGACAAGCAGCTCTACACCTTC.

This clone was found a few times. V gene TRBV4-2 combines with J gene TRBJ2-7; TRBD2 agrees at 9 bases. In germline, CDR1 is LGHNA, CDR2 YNFKEQ. Trimming took 1 base from V and 5 from J; bases not matched to a gene: 6. CDR3 length: 15 amino acids. CDR3 nucleotides: TGTGCCAGCAGCCAAGCCGCCGGGACTAGCAACGAGCAGTACTTC. It translates to CASSQAAGTSNEQYF.

V usage is TRBV5-1 and J usage is TRBJ2-7; 8 nucleotides agree with TRBD2. CDR3 length: 13 amino acids. Germline loops: CDR1 SGHRS, CDR2 YFSETQ. The V gene end was trimmed by 2 bases and the J gene end by 4 bases; junction bases not matched to a gene: 2. CDR3 coding DNA: TGCGCCAGCAGCTTAGAGCGGGAGTACGAGCAGTACTTC. Its protein product is CASSLEREYEQYF.

The chain employs TRBV10-3 and TRBJ2-2, with TRBD2 as a possible D gene (5 bases). Germline loops: CDR1 ENHRY, CDR2 SYGVKD. Trimming took 8 bases from V and 5 from J, leaving 15 bases between them. The CDR3 contains 14 residues. CDR3 coding DNA: TGTGCCATCCAGCTGGGGAGTCCAACCGGGGAGCTGTTTTTT. This gives the protein CAIQLGSPTGELFF.

The V call is TRBV2, the J call TRBJ2-2; 9 nucleotides match TRBD1. V shed 4 bases and J 1 base; nucleotides not matched to a gene: 7. This CDR3 comprises 17 residues. Germline CDR1 and CDR2: SNHLY and FYNNEI. CDR3 protein: CASSVLGQGLNTGELFF. For the CDR3, the DNA is TGTGCCAGCAGTGTTCTGGGACAGGGATTGAACACCGGGGAGCTGTTTTTT.

The V and J genes are TRBV7-2 and TRBJ1-4, with TRBD1 matching over 7 bases. Germline V gene data show CDR1 as SGHTA and CDR2 as FQGNSA. With 2 bases clipped from V and 3 bases from J, the junction kept 15 bases outside the gene matches. The CDR3 consists of 19 residues. This chain's CDR3 is CASSLYFTRGGGSNEKLFF. In nucleotides, the CDR3 is TGTGCCAGCAGCTTATATTTCACCAGGGGGGGAGGTTCTAATGAAAAACTGTTTTTT. The variable domain in full, completed from reference TRBV7-2 and TRBJ1-4, reads GAGVSQSPSNKVTEKGKDVELRCDPISGHTALYWYRQSLGQGLEFLIYFQGNSAPDKSGLPSDRFSAERTGGSVSTLTIQRTQQEDSAVYLCASSLYFTRGGGSNEKLFFGSGTQLSVL.

The gene calls are TRBV4-1 and TRBJ1-4; the D is unclear. Germline V CDR1 and CDR2: MGHRA, YSYEKL. This CDR3 is 13 amino acids long. Trimming removed 0 bases from V and 8 bases from J, with 7 bases in between. DNA of the CDR3: TGCGCCAGCAGCCAAGAATACGAGGAAAAACTGTTTTTT. Protein sequence: CASSQEYEEKLFF.

The chain recombines TRBV4-1 with TRBJ2-2, with D possibly being TRBD2 (5 bases). In germline, CDR1 is MGHRA, CDR2 YSYEKL. Trimming took 1 base from V and 1 from J, leaving 10 bases between them. CDR3 length: 16 residues. The CDR3 spells CASSQGFRGNTGELFF. The CDR3 nucleotides read TGCGCCAGCAGCCAAGGATTTCGGGGGAACACCGGGGAGCTGTTTTTT.

J is TRBJ2-7 and V is TRBV9, with a tentative D call TRBD1 (6 bases). The germline V gene encodes CDR1 SGDLS and CDR2 YYNGEE. Trimming removed 3 bases from V and 2 bases from J, with 9 bases in between. The CDR3 extends over 13 amino acids. The CDR3 DNA reads as TGTGCCAGCAGCGGGACAGCCGCCTACGAGCAGTACTTC. Translation: CASSGTAAYEQYF.

V gene TRBV28 combines with J gene TRBJ2-7; 7 bases fit TRBD1. In germline, CDR1 is MDHEN, CDR2 SYDVKM. J lost 0 bases, V lost 5 bases, and 7 bases had no gene match. CDR3 size: 15 residues. This chain's CDR3 is CASSGGQRNSYEQYF. CDR3 DNA: TGTGCCAGCAGTGGGGGACAGAGAAACTCCTACGAGCAGTACTTC. The variable domain in full, with the rest retrieved from reference TRBV28 and TRBJ2-7, is DVKVTQSSRYLVKRTGEKVFLECVQDMDHENMFWYRQDPGLGLRLIYFSYDVKMKEKGDIPEGYSVSREKKERFSLILESASTNQTSMYLCASSGGQRNSYEQYFGPGTRLTVT.

The chain links TRBV7-2 to TRBJ2-7, with a possible D match to TRBD1 (6 bases). The germline V gene has CDR1 SGHTA and CDR2 FQGNSA. The CDR3 contains 12 residues. Trimming left V 5 bases short and J 4 bases short, with 9 bases between. CDR3 residues: CASSAQGYEQYF. The CDR3 nucleotides read TGTGCCAGCAGCGCACAGGGTTACGAGCAGTACTTC.